This section outlines one TCR beta chain sequence together with its context. The data stem from a study of breast tumors, draining lymph nodes, adjacent tissues. Via MiXCR, TCRdb re-called the multiplex PCR reads, giving one row per CDR3 protein. Of under 45,000 distinct CDR3 sequences listed, over 30% were seen once; the top ten hold approximately 10%. Looked up from germline, CDR1 is MNHEY and CDR2 is SVGEGT. The CDR3 has 15 residues. V gave up 4 bases and J gave up 7 bases; unmatched junction bases: 6. The V and J genes are TRBV6-2 or TRBV6-3 and TRBJ2-1, with TRBD2 matching 11 bases. The sequence was obtained from a female donor with breast cancer. Some clones in this sample may be carry-over from other donors' samples. Sequenced: breast tumor tissue. CDR3 residues: CASSSTSGRENEQFF. In DNA, the CDR3 is TGTGCCAGCAGTTCAACTAGCGGGAGAGAAAATGAGCAGTTCTTC.